This entry lists 6 T cell receptor beta chains sequenced from one sample in a study of T cell repertoires in cytomegalovirus infection. TCRdb re-derived calls from the reads in MiXCR, one entry per CDR3 protein. The data contain hundreds of thousands of distinct CDR3 sequences, 15% to 20% of them singletons. Sequences were obtained from PBMCs. These receptors all stem from a human donor in good health (CMV status not recorded). Some clones in this sample may be carry-over from other donors' samples.

Note on this clonotype: A much larger clone differs by one base, so this may be a read error. The rearrangement uses TRBV7-6 and TRBJ1-2; D is perhaps TRBD1 (5 bases). Germline CDR1 SGHVS, CDR2 FNYEAQ. V lost 4 bases and J 8 bases, leaving 17 bases between the germline ends. This CDR3 contains 14 residues. CDR3 DNA sequence: TGTGCCAGCAGCTCAATACCGGGACGGGGAGGCTACACCTTC. Translated: CASSSIPGRGGYTF.

The chain combines TRBV6-5 with TRBJ2-7; D is unresolved. Germline V gene lookup returns CDR1 MNHEY and CDR2 SVGAGI. The CDR3 length is 13 residues. Trimming cost V 7 bases and J 0 bases, with 10 bases left between them. This chain's CDR3 is CASTFGASYEQYF. DNA of the CDR3: TGTGCCAGCACCTTTGGAGCCTCCTACGAGCAGTACTTC.

This chain joins TRBV2 and TRBJ1-1; D not certain. Germline CDR1 and CDR2: SNHLY and FYNNEI. V was pared by 5 bases and J by 10 bases, with 23 bases between. This CDR3 has 15 amino acids. CDR3 DNA sequence: TGTGCCAGCAGTTTAGGGAATGGTGCCGGCTATGGAGCTTTCTTT. This encodes CASSLGNGAGYGAFF. Variable domain in full (rest from reference TRBV2 and TRBJ1-1): EPEVTQTPSHQVTQMGQEVILRCVPISNHLYFYWYRQILGQKVEFLVSFYNNEISEKSEIFDDQFSVERPDGSNFTLKIRSTKLEDSAMYFCASSLGNGAGYGAFFGQGTRLTVV.

This clonotype was counted a few times. This rearrangement joins TRBV9 to TRBJ1-1, with D possibly being TRBD1 (5 bases). Germline lookup yields CDR1 SGDLS and CDR2 YYNGEE. The CDR3 is 15 residues long. Trimming cost V 3 bases and J 6 bases, with 18 bases left between them. The CDR3 protein is CASSAVGGEASEAFF. The CDR3 nucleotides are TGTGCCAGCAGCGCCGTCGGAGGGGAGGCGTCTGAAGCTTTCTTT.

This chain joins TRBV12-3 or TRBV12-4 and TRBJ2-3; D is perhaps TRBD1 (6 bases). V gave up 3 bases and J gave up 0 bases, with 13 bases separating them. The CDR3 spans 16 residues. CDR3 coding DNA: TGTGCCAGCAGTTTCTTCACAGGGATTAGCACAGATACGCAGTATTTT. Translated, it gives CASSFFTGISTDTQYF.

The rearrangement uses TRBV6-5 and TRBJ2-4; 8 bases align to TRBD1. Germline loops: CDR1 MNHEY, CDR2 SVGAGI. Trimming took 0 bases from V and 8 from J; bases not matched to a gene: 6. The CDR3 consists of 15 residues. CDR3: CASSYSRQGLDIQYF. In DNA, the CDR3 is TGTGCCAGCAGTTACTCGAGACAGGGGCTGGACATTCAGTACTTC.